This T cell receptor (beta chain) was documented in a study of T-cell reconstitution after alpha-beta-depleted transplantation in children. This clonotype was seen more than once but under ten times. The CDR3 contains 16 residues. The ends lost 3 bases at V and 10 bases at J; junction bases unmatched: 13. Per the germline V gene, CDR1 is DFQATT and CDR2 is SNEGSKA (reference sequence). Unique molecular identifiers were used to barcode this TCRbeta library. Via MiXCR, TCRdb re-called the PCR reads, giving one row per CDR3 protein. The sample comprises some 300,000 distinct CDR3 sequences, under 13% of which are singletons, and around 2.4% rests with the top ten.

The source was PBMCs from the stem cell graft donor, collected from the stem cell graft. The TCR comes from a human donor who donated a stem cell graft to a child with acute lymphoblastic leukemia. The V call is TRBV20-1, the J call TRBJ2-1, with 12 positions matching TRBD1. The CDR3 loop is CSASLSRGQGAREQFF. CDR3 nucleotides: TGCAGTGCTAGTTTATCGAGGGGACAGGGGGCGCGGGAGCAGTTCTTC.